This TCR beta chain was documented in a study of shared clonotypes between healthy human individuals (dated by TCRdb to about 2020). Background on the whole study: The cohort comprised two women and a few men aged 18 to 49 years. For each donor, three plates each were used for CD4 naive and CD4 memory, two plates were used for CD8 naive, and one plate was used for CD8 memory. To increase sequencing depth and limit assay-specific biases, different laboratories used diverse techniques to prepare libraries and sequence TCR repertoires. Per donor, leukapheresis produced somewhere between about 0.94 and 9.5 billion PBMCs. To estimate repertoire size and how much clonotype sharing occurs between individuals, the study deeply sequenced the blood TCR repertoires of several healthy adults. Beyond this particular receptor, the publication reports: The small number of donors limited the genetic and exposure-history diversity represented. Even with the large sequencing depth, rarefaction of the sorted-subset datasets indicated that sequencing was incomplete. Compared with non-shared clonotypes, clonotypes shared by all four sorted-subset donors had higher generation probabilities. Pairwise subsampling indicated that sequencing depth was expected to affect the degree of clonotype sharing among donors. Only blood was sampled, and tissue TCR repertoires likely differ from those in blood. Sharing across four donors was observed for 4.5% to 6.5% of naive CD4, 3% to 4% of naive CD8, 2% to 2.5% of memory CD4, and about 0.38% of memory CD8 clonotypes. Larger estimated clonotype richness was generally found for naive subsets than for memory subsets.

Using the deep immunoSEQ assay, TCR CDR3 regions were amplified from genomic DNA by multiplex PCR. Extracted genomic DNA from each cell subset was distributed evenly across all wells of several immunoSEQ 96-well plates, and each plate was treated as a replicate. For sorted subsets, around 200 ng genomic DNA, equal to 25,000 to 35,000 T cell genomes, was loaded into each replicate PCR. Purified libraries were quantified with a Qubit 3.0 fluorometer, sized on a Bioanalyzer 2100, and re-quantified with the KAPA Library Quantification kit. Every immunoSEQ 96-well plate was sequenced on a separate single-read 150-cycle Illumina NextSeq 550 flow cell. The source study handled its data this way. The immunoSEQ output contained only junctional sequences without quality scores, so filtering could not match that applied to full-length reads. To assign V/J genes and CDR3, sequences were annotated against IMGT germline references using PyIR, a Python wrapper for IgBLAST v1.9. Reads with weak V/J assignments (E-value above 1e-6), missing CDR3, stop codons, out-of-frame junctions, or ambiguous translated residues were removed. V3J clonotypes were defined as sequences sharing the same inferred V gene, J gene, and CDR3 amino acid sequence. To compute the percentage overlap between repertoires, the number of shared unique clonotypes was divided by the size of the smaller repertoire. Richness of each repertoire was evaluated using RTK rarefaction, the Chao1 estimator, and Recon v2.1 estimates of unobserved clonotypes. Generation probabilities for all TCRbeta clonotypes obtained by the gDNA method from a few donors were computed using OLGA. TCRdb stores this immuneACCESS table with in-frame sequences only. Part of the clones is absent; in the studies checked, under half of the shortfall reflects unresolved V genes, and no reason is known for the rest. The DNA was the basis for D and trimming; V, J and clone size are from that table. The sample table shows over 750,000 clones, and just over 95% are seen once. About 0.25% of the sample comes from the top ten.

CD8 naive samples were obtained by positive selection for CCR7 among CD45RO-negative cells, yielding a CD45RA+CCR7+ population from which TemRA cells were excluded. The donors were healthy, HIV-negative adults who had no recently reported acute infections or vaccinations. Only Caucasian adults living in Nashville, Tennessee, USA were represented among the donors. Blood was collected by leukapheresis, and PBMCs were isolated by Ficoll-Histopaque density gradient centrifugation and then cryopreserved in liquid nitrogen vapor phase. Analytical flow cytometry was used to check the purity and quantity of every magnetically sorted T cell population. From each sorted fraction, genomic DNA was isolated and quantified by UV absorbance on a Nanodrop 2000c. The table lists this clone with a count of one. The clone's antigen remains unknown. Base qualities are not recorded, but no much larger clone differs from it by a single base. Other DNA sequences of this sample code for an identical CDR3.

The junction carries 17 bases between V and J, which are trimmed by 5 bases and 2 bases respectively. As encoded in the germline V gene (reference sequence), CDR1 is LNHDA while CDR2 is SQIVND. Its CDR3 holds 16 amino acids, cysteine through phenylalanine. Solely the CDR3 DNA is kept, with 48 bases framed from the first base. This sequence originates from a young man in good health. The chain couples TRBV19 to TRBJ2-3; too little of a D gene remains to name it. Input material: naive CD8+ T cells sorted from blood. This specimen's cell subset or site label, per the study, means: CD45RA+CCR7+. CDR3 loop: CASSALTYSFTDTQYF. The DNA reads as follows: TGTGCCAGTAGTGCCCTTACCTACTCTTTCACAGATACGCAGTATTTT.